These 18 T cell receptor beta chains were sequenced from one sample in a study of T cells after yellow fever vaccination. TCRdb called the 5' RACE reads again in MiXCR, with one record for every CDR3 protein. The data show some 390,000 distinct CDR3 sequences, over 5% seen once. The sequences come from PBMCs, collected 5 days after the yellow fever booster vaccination. The receptor source for this set is a man younger than 40 who received the YFV17D yellow fever vaccine.

This clonotype was counted ten times or more. The chain recombines TRBV5-4 with TRBJ2-2, with D maybe TRBD2 (5 bases). Germline V gene data show CDR1 as SGHNT and CDR2 as YYREEE (reference sequence). V was shortened by 0 bases and J by 6 bases, with 9 bases between the two germline ends. CDR3 size: 14 residues. The CDR3 nucleotides are TGTGCCAGCAGCTTGGTGGGAGTGGCCGGGGAGCTGTTTTTT. Amino acid sequence: CASSLVGVAGELFF. Combining the CDR3 with reference TRBV5-4 and TRBJ2-2 gives the whole variable domain ETGVTQSPTHLIKTRGQQVTLRCSSQSGHNTVSWYQQALGQGPQFIFQYYREEENGRGNFPPRFSGLQFPNYSSELNVNALELDDSALYLCASSLVGVAGELFFGEGSRLTVL.

This clonotype was seen at least ten times. The chain couples TRBV10-3 to TRBJ1-1; no clear D. CDR3 length: 13 residues. V lost 7 bases to trimming and J lost 4 bases, with 13 bases between them. Germline loops: CDR1 ENHRY, CDR2 SYGVKD. In DNA, the CDR3 is TGTGCCATCACCGAGGAACTAGGCACTGAAGCTTTCTTT. This translates into CAITEELGTEAFF.

A few counts support this clonotype. The chain combines TRBV10-3 with TRBJ1-6; TRBD1 matches 8 bases. The V gene end was trimmed by 5 bases and the J gene end by 0 bases; junction bases not matched to a gene: 6. The CDR3 consists of 17 residues. Germline CDR1 is ENHRY and CDR2 is SYGVKD. CDR3 residues: CAISFTGGISYNSPLHF. For the CDR3, the DNA is TGTGCCATCAGTTTCACAGGGGGGATCTCCTATAATTCACCCCTCCACTTT.

J is TRBJ2-3 and V is TRBV13; 8 bases agree with TRBD1. V shed 11 bases, J shed 5 bases, and the junction held 12 bases outside the gene matches. Germline V gene lookup returns CDR1 PRHDT and CDR2 FYEKMQ (reference sequence). This CDR3 contains 14 residues. CDR3 in amino acids: CASCDRGLGDTQYF. CDR3 coding DNA: TGTGCCTCATGCGACAGGGGCCTCGGAGATACGCAGTATTTT.

This clonotype was detected a few times. This chain joins TRBV9 and TRBJ2-7; 9 bases line up with TRBD1. V lost 2 bases and J lost 0; bases outside the gene matches: 6. CDR3 size: 16 residues. Germline CDR1 SGDLS, CDR2 YYNGEE. The CDR3 DNA is TGTGCCAGCAGCGTGGGGGGGACAGGGACCTCCTACGAGCAGTACTTC. Translated, it gives CASSVGGTGTSYEQYF.

This clonotype was detected a few times. CDR3 region: CASSFQTSEQFF. The CDR3 nucleotides are TGCGCCAGCAGCTTTCAGACTAGTGAGCAGTTCTTC. The rearrangement links TRBV5-1 to TRBJ2-1; a weak D match, TRBD2 (6 bases). V shed 2 bases and J shed 9 bases, with 9 bases lying between them. This CDR3 is 12 amino acids long. Germline assignment: CDR1 SGHRS and CDR2 YFSETQ.

In this sample, this clonotype turned up many times. Sequence at one end of the junction differs from germline and may be a read error. This chain links TRBV5-1 with TRBJ1-5, with D possibly TRBD1 on 5 matching bases. CDR3 size: 13 residues. CDR1 is SGHRS, CDR2 YFSETQ, per germline. In nucleotides, the CDR3 is TGTGCCAGCAGCTTAGGCAGGGATCAGCCCCAGCATTTT. As protein: CASSLGRDQPQHF. The full variable domain, in which reference TRBV5-1 and TRBJ1-5 provide the parts outside the CDR3, is KAGVTQTPRYLIKTRGQQVTLSCSPISGHRSVSWYQQTPGQGLQFLFEYFSETQRNKGNFPGRFSGRQFSNSRSEMNVSTLELGDSALYLCASSLGRDQPQHFGDGTRLSIL.

This clonotype has a count of ten or more. The chain combines TRBV29-1 with TRBJ2-7, with a tentative D call TRBD2 (5 bases). The CDR3 runs to 14 residues. CDR1 SQVTM and CDR2 ANQGSEA come from the germline V gene. V was trimmed by 4 bases and J by 2 bases, leaving 15 bases between them. CDR3 sequence (DNA): TGCAGCGTTGTCTTGTCGGGGTCCGCCTACGAGCAGTACTTC. Encoded protein: CSVVLSGSAYEQYF.

Of note for this clonotype: One end of the junction is discordant with germline, which a read error may explain. DNA for the CDR3: TGTGCCAGCAGTCCGGGACTAGCGGGAGTTGAGCGGTTCTTC. Translation gives CASSPGLAGVERFF. The V and J genes are TRBV12-3 or TRBV12-4 and TRBJ2-1; 14 bases are shared with TRBD2. The CDR3 is 14 residues long.

This clonotype was counted at least ten times. The rearrangement uses TRBV12-3 or TRBV12-4 and TRBJ2-1, with TRBD2 identical over 7 bases. The V segment lost 6 bases and the J segment 2 bases; nucleotides outside the gene matches: 4. The CDR3 consists of 14 residues. DNA of the CDR3: TGTGCCAGCAGAACGACTAGCACCTACAATGAGCAGTTCTTC. This gives the protein CASRTTSTYNEQFF.

This CDR3 reads CSARGVEGRMRAGELFF. The CDR3 DNA reads as TGCAGTGCTAGAGGAGTCGAAGGACGAATGAGGGCCGGGGAGCTGTTTTTT. The rearrangement links TRBV20-1 to TRBJ2-2, with D perhaps TRBD2 (5 bases). Trimming left V 1 base short and J 6 bases short, with 21 bases between. Per germline, CDR1 DFQATT and CDR2 SNEGSKA (reference sequence). The CDR3 consists of 17 residues.

This clonotype was picked up many times. The chain uses TRBV19 and TRBJ2-1; possibly TRBD2 for D (5 bases). The germline gives CDR1 LNHDA, CDR2 SQIVND (reference sequence). The germline V and J ends were trimmed by 0 bases and 6 bases, with 15 bases remaining between them. The CDR3 loop spans 16 amino acids. The CDR3 bases are TGTGCCAGTAGTATAGATCGGGGTTCCCAACCCAATGAGCAGTTCTTC. It is translated as CASSIDRGSQPNEQFF. The full variable domain, rest sourced from reference TRBV19 and TRBJ2-1, is DGGITQSPKYLFRKEGQNVTLSCEQNLNHDAMYWYRQDPGQGLRLIYYSQIVNDFQKGDIAEGYSVSREKKESFPLTVTSAQKNPTAFYLCASSIDRGSQPNEQFFGPGTRLTVL.

The chain joins TRBV29-1 to TRBJ2-2; possible D gene TRBD2, 5 bases. Germline assignment: CDR1 SQVTM and CDR2 ANQGSEA. The CDR3 spans 13 residues. Trimming cost V 7 bases and J 2 bases, with 11 bases left between them. DNA of the CDR3: TGCAGCGCGGGGATCGAAAACACCGGGGAGCTGTTTTTT. Translating it yields CSAGIENTGELFF.

This clonotype was found many times. The rearrangement joins TRBV18 to TRBJ2-7; D gene ambiguous. Germline V gene lookup returns CDR1 KGHSH and CDR2 LQKENI. The CDR3 covers 16 residues. V was shortened by 3 bases and J by 3 bases, with 18 bases between the two germline ends. The CDR3 is CASSPYRRSAGYEQYF. For the CDR3, the DNA is TGTGCCAGCTCACCGTATCGGCGGAGCGCAGGCTACGAGCAGTACTTC.

The CDR3 sequence: CASSVSGVGANVLTF. The CDR3 DNA follows: TGTGCCAGTAGTGTCTCAGGAGTTGGGGCCAACGTCCTGACTTTC. The rearrangement links TRBV19 to TRBJ2-6; D unresolved. V lost 5 bases to trimming and J lost 3 bases, with 11 bases between them. Germline values: CDR1 LNHDA, CDR2 SQIVND (reference sequence). The length of the CDR3 is 15 residues.

This clonotype has a count of ten or more. The rearrangement joins TRBV5-1 to TRBJ2-5; D is perhaps TRBD2 (5 bases). Germline lookup yields CDR1 SGHRS and CDR2 YFSETQ. This CDR3 contains 15 residues. Trimming removed 0 bases from V and 5 bases from J, with 14 bases in between. CDR3 residues: CASSLESGARETQYF. The CDR3 DNA reads as TGCGCCAGCAGCTTGGAAAGCGGAGCCCGGGAGACCCAGTACTTC. Full variable domain (remainder filled in from reference TRBV5-1 and TRBJ2-5): KAGVTQTPRYLIKTRGQQVTLSCSPISGHRSVSWYQQTPGQGLQFLFEYFSETQRNKGNFPGRFSGRQFSNSRSEMNVSTLELGDSALYLCASSLESGARETQYFGPGTRLLVL.

Details on this clonotype: Given the absence of the conserved phenylalanine or tryptophan at the CDR3 end, a read error is likely. The V gene is TRBV5-1, the J gene TRBJ2-7; possible D gene TRBD2, 6 bases. Germline CDR1 is SGHRS and CDR2 is YFSETQ. The V gene lost 7 bases and the J gene lost 4 bases, with 15 bases spanning the gap. The CDR3 contains 13 residues. The CDR3 DNA is TGCGCCAGCGGTCGGCGGGATCGGTACGAGCAGTACTCC. Translated: CASGRRDRYEQYS.

This clonotype was picked up many times. The chain carries TRBV24-1 and TRBJ2-1; a possible D gene is TRBD1 (5 bases). The CDR3 extends over 13 amino acids. V lost 10 bases and J 6 bases, leaving 15 bases between the germline ends. Germline assignment: CDR1 KGHDR and CDR2 SFDVKD. The CDR3 sequence: CATCRARSNEQFF. CDR3 coding DNA: TGTGCCACTTGCAGGGCCCGCTCCAATGAGCAGTTCTTC.